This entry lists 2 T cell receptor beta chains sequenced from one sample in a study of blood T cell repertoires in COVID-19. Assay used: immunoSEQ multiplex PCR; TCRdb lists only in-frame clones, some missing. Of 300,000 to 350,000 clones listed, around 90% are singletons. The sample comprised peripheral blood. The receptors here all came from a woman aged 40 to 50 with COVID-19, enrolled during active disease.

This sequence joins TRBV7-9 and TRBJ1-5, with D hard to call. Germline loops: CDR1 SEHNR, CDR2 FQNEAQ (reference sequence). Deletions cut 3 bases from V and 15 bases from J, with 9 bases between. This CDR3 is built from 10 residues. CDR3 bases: TGTGCCAGCAGCTTTGGGCTCCCGCATTTT. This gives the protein CASSFGLPHF.

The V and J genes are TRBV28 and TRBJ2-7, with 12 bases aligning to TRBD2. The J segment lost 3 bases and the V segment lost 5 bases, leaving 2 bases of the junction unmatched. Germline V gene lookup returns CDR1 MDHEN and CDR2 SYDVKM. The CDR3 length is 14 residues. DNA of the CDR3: TGTGCCAGCAGTCTGACTAGCGGGAGCTACGAGCAGTACTTC. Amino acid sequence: CASSLTSGSYEQYF.